This T cell receptor (beta chain) was recovered during a study of control samples from healthy donors and cancer patients. The assay was immunoSEQ multiplex PCR, and TCRdb's table has in-frame clones only and misses some. The sample shows tens of thousands of clones, about 85% of them seen only once. In germline, CDR1 is ENHRY, CDR2 SYGVKD. The CDR3 extends over 13 amino acids. Trimming removed 6 bases from V and 2 bases from J, with 9 bases in between. Sequencing used blood. This chain joins TRBV10-3 and TRBJ2-3; D is perhaps TRBD1 (6 bases). This TCR was sampled from a woman aged 70-85 years in good health. Here the CDR3 reads CAIRRDITDTQYF. The CDR3 DNA sequence: TGTGCCATCAGACGGGACATCACAGATACGCAGTATTTT.